Listed here is a single T cell receptor (beta chain). The data originate from a study of blood T cell repertoires in COVID-19. Study-wide background: Collection of acute and convalescent COVID-19 samples took place in the United States, Italy and Spain. PBMCs, B-cell-depleted T cells, or T cells were the source of the cDNA or gDNA that made up the material.

Authors' processing steps: Scientists estimated how many nucleated cells there were by amplifying reference gene primers. Sequenced by immunoSEQ multiplex PCR; TCRdb stores in-frame clones only, minus some. V and J calls and clone size come straight from that table; D and trimming were deduced from the DNA. The sample lists 350,000 to 550,000 clones; nearly 90% were seen once. Residents of around 24 US areas, aged about 18 to 100 years, made up the participants. Germline values: CDR1 KGHSH, CDR2 LQKENI. This CDR3 spans 15 amino acids. V was pared by 3 bases and J by 0 bases, with 0 bases of the junction left unmatched.

The source of this sequence is a woman under 30 with acute COVID-19. Material: PBMCs or T cells enriched from blood (not recorded which). The V call is TRBV18, the J call TRBJ2-1, with 9 positions matching TRBD1. The CDR3 region has the DNA TGTGCCAGCTCACCGACAGGGGGCTCCTACAATGAGCAGTTCTTC. Protein: CASSPTGGSYNEQFF.